This entry lists 5 T cell receptor beta chains sequenced from one sample in a study of Graves' ophthalmopathy and Graves' hyperthyroidism. RNA transcripts provided the template for amplifying TCR beta CDR3 regions. RT-PCR was first run with HTBI primers, then multiplex PCR in a second round. In TCRdb, the multiplex PCR reads were re-called with MiXCR into one record per CDR3 protein. Counted here are about 210,000 distinct CDR3 sequences, 25% to 30% occurring once; the ten biggest clones make up approximately 9.6%. Sequencing was carried out using peripheral blood. The receptors here all came from a man aged 45-60 years with Graves' ophthalmopathy.

The table lists this clonotype with many counts. The V call is TRBV5-1, the J call TRBJ2-7, with 9 bases lining up with TRBD1. CDR1 and CDR2 (germline): SGHRS, YFSETQ. This CDR3 region has 16 residues. With 0 bases clipped from V and 4 bases from J, the junction kept 8 bases outside the gene matches. CDR3 residues: CASSLASGQGSYEQYF. The CDR3 coding sequence is TGCGCCAGCAGCTTGGCGAGTGGACAGGGGTCTTACGAGCAGTACTTC.

This clonotype was recorded many times. Here the CDR3 reads CSVALDVHPTSGVSYEQYF. The CDR3 DNA follows: TGCAGCGTGGCGCTGGACGTCCACCCGACTAGCGGGGTTTCCTACGAGCAGTACTTC. The chain uses TRBV29-1 and TRBJ2-7; 11 positions agree with TRBD2. The CDR3 consists of 19 residues. The V gene's germline CDR1 is SQVTM and CDR2 ANQGSEA. Trimming removed 6 bases from V and 1 base from J; junction bases left unmatched: 20.

The chain couples TRBV29-1 to TRBJ2-5; TRBD2 might be the D (6 bases). Trimming cost V 4 bases and J 9 bases, with 9 bases left between them. Germline-derived CDR1 and CDR2 are SQVTM and ANQGSEA. The length of the CDR3 is 10 residues. CDR3: CSVGGEAQYF. CDR3 coding DNA: TGCAGCGTTGGTGGGGAGGCCCAGTACTTC.

The chain uses TRBV7-9 and TRBJ2-7, with D uncertain. CDR1 is SEHNR, CDR2 FQNEAQ, per germline (reference sequence). The CDR3 is 14 amino acids. Trimming shortened V by 1 base and J by 6 bases, and 13 bases separated the two germline ends. In nucleotides, the CDR3 is TGTGCCAGCAGCTTAGTTCAAAGGTCGGGCGAGCAGTACTTC. It yields the protein CASSLVQRSGEQYF.

This clonotype occurred many times. The chain combines TRBV6-1 with TRBJ2-3; 8 nucleotides align to TRBD2. The germline gives CDR1 MNHNS, CDR2 SASEGT. V was pared by 4 bases and J by 0 bases, with 9 bases of the junction left unmatched. This CDR3 comprises 17 residues. For the CDR3, the DNA is TGTGCCAGCAGTGCACCACGCCAGCGGGGGAGCACAGATACGCAGTATTTT. It encodes CASSAPRQRGSTDTQYF.